The 2 T cell receptor beta chains listed next were all sequenced from one sample in a study of vaccination effects on CD4 cells after COVID-19 (dated by TCRdb to between 2020 and 2023). Receptor libraries were prepared by the immunoSEQ multiplex PCR assay. The table comes from immuneACCESS by way of TCRdb, which keeps in-frame sequences with V and J called. Part of the clones is missing from these tables; in studies checked, under half for an unresolved V gene and the rest for unknown reasons. The sample data list 40,000 to 55,000 clones, and more than 65% of these were observed just once. The ten top clones hold 3.6% of the sample. After around 11 days of culture, CD4+ T cells were isolated with the EasySep CD4+ T cell isolation kit. Convalescent patients had PCR-confirmed SARS-CoV-2 infection between March and December 2020, before Alpha, Beta and Delta variants emerged in the United States. Two doses of either the BNT162b2 or the mRNA-1273 mRNA SARS-CoV-2 vaccine were administered to participants.

For these TCRs, the target antigens are not known. The input for sequencing was CD4+ T cells from PBMCs cultured without peptide, taken after COVID-19 vaccination. These receptors originate from a human donor who had a prior SARS-CoV-2 infection.

CDR3 region: CATSDFPEGETQYF. CDR3 in DNA: TGTGCCACCAGTGATTTTCCAGAAGGTGAGACCCAGTACTTC. The V gene is TRBV24-1, the J gene TRBJ2-5; D call uncertain. V lost 1 base to trimming and J lost 5 bases, with 10 bases between them. There are 14 residues in the CDR3. The germline CDR1 and CDR2 sequences are KGHDR and SFDVKD.

This sequence joins TRBV30 and TRBJ1-1; D is unclear. Germline assignment: CDR1 GTSNPN and CDR2 SVGIG (reference sequence). CDR3 size: 11 residues. The V gene lost 4 bases and the J gene lost 3 bases, with 6 bases spanning the gap. CDR3 nucleotides: TGTGCCTGGATGTCATACACTGAAGCTTTCTTT. It specifies CAWMSYTEAFF. Using reference TRBV30 and TRBJ1-1 for the parts outside the CDR3, the full variable domain is SQTIHQWPATLVQPVGSPLSLECTVEGTSNPNLYWYRQAAGRGLQLLFYSVGIGQISSEVPQNLSASRPQDRQFILSSKKLLLSDSGFYLCAWMSYTEAFFGQGTRLTVV.